Listed below are T cell receptor beta chains from one sample, sequenced in a study of a mutant IDH1 vaccine in newly diagnosed glioma. These receptors are not linked to any known antigen. Sequencing used immunoSEQ multiplex PCR; TCRdb keeps in-frame clones, though not all of them. The table shows some 40,000 clones, with about 75% occurring only once. Here the sequenced sample was PBMCs, taken from a glioma patient whose treatment included an IDH1 peptide vaccine. Receptors originate from a middle-aged man with glioma. The CDR3 runs from the conserved cysteine through the conserved F or W. A D gene is named only where the DNA matches it firmly. Clone sizes are given selectively: once, few, many, or a class where the clone is expanded.

TRBV4-1	-	TRBJ1-2	-	TGCGCCAGCAGCCAAGATGCGGGGTGGGATGGCTACACCTTC	CASSQDAGWDGYTF
TRBV28	-	TRBJ2-2	-	TGTGCCAGCAGCCCTGGGGATTTACCCGGCACCGGGGAGCTGTTTTTT	CASSPGDLPGTGELFF
TRBV9	-	TRBJ2-2	few	TGTGCCAGCAGCGTCACAGACGGGGAGCTGTTTTTT	CASSVTDGELFF
TRBV30	-	TRBJ2-5	-	TGTGCCTGTTCCGCCGGGTCTCAAGAGACCCAGTACTTC	CACSAGSQETQYF
TRBV7-2	-	TRBJ1-2	once	TGTGCCAGCAGCTTGTCTGCCGGGAACTATGGCTACACCTTC	CASSLSAGNYGYTF
TRBV19	TRBD1	TRBJ2-1	-	TGTGCCAGTTCTCGAACAGGGGGCAATGAGCAGTTCTTC	CASSRTGGNEQFF
TRBV18	TRBD2	TRBJ2-7	medium-sized	TGTGCCAGCTCACCACCTAGGCCTAGCGGGAGGGCACGCGAGCAGTACTTC	CASSPPRPSGRAREQYF
TRBV7-2	-	TRBJ1-4	-	TGTGCCAGCAGCTCTATTAGAGGAGGGAGTGGTGAAAAACTGTTTTTT	CASSSIRGGSGEKLFF
TRBV19	TRBD1	TRBJ2-2	-	TGTGCCAGTAGTGGGACAGGGGCCGGGGAGCTGTTTTTT	CASSGTGAGELFF
TRBV5-1	TRBD2	TRBJ2-3	once	TGCGCCAGCAGCTTGCAGGCGGGAGCAAGTACAGATACGCAGTATTTT	CASSLQAGASTDTQYF
TRBV6-6	-	TRBJ1-1	-	TGTGCCAGCAGTTACGGTGGGGGCATGAACACTGAAGCTTTCTTT	CASSYGGGMNTEAFF
TRBV27	-	TRBJ2-7	-	TGTGCCATCACTAAGGGACGGGCCTACGAGCAGTACTTC	CAITKGRAYEQYF
TRBV7-2	TRBD1	TRBJ2-2	few	TGTGCCAGCAGCTTGGGGGGACAGGGGGCCTCCGGGGAGCTGTTTTTT	CASSLGGQGASGELFF
TRBV7-2	TRBD2	TRBJ2-7	-	TGTGCCAGCAGCTTGAGGGAGGGGTCCTACGAGCAGTACTTC	CASSLREGSYEQYF
TRBV7-2	-	TRBJ2-3	-	TGTGCCAGCAGCCTTTTCACAGATACGCAGTATTTT	CASSLFTDTQYF
TRBV15	TRBD2	TRBJ2-7	once	TGTGCCACCAGCAACAATCGACAAGCGGGAATCAGGTCGTACGAGCAGTACTTC	CATSNNRQAGIRSYEQYF
TRBV5-4	-	TRBJ2-1	-	TGTGCCAGCAGCTTGAGCGGGTCGTACAATGAGCAGTTCTTC	CASSLSGSYNEQFF
TRBV9	TRBD1	TRBJ2-1	-	TGTGCCAGCAGCCCGTCGACAGGGCGCAATGAGCAGTTCTTC	CASSPSTGRNEQFF
TRBV5-1	TRBD2	TRBJ2-7	-	TGCGCCAGCAGCTTGGCTAGCGGCCTAACCTACGAGCAGTACTTC	CASSLASGLTYEQYF
TRBV6-5	TRBD1	TRBJ1-5	few	TGTGCCAGCAGTCCTGGACAGGGGGCAAGGCAGCCCCAGCATTTT	CASSPGQGARQPQHF
TRBV10-2	-	TRBJ1-1	-	TGCGCCAGCAGGCCGGGTCTAGGGGAGATGAACACTGAAGCTTTCTTT	CASRPGLGEMNTEAFF
TRBV5-1	TRBD1	TRBJ1-1	-	TGCGCCAGCAGCTCCTCCACAGGGGTCTCAACTGAAGCTTTCTTT	CASSSSTGVSTEAFF
TRBV7-9	TRBD1	TRBJ2-1	-	TGTGCCAGCAGCTCAACCGACAGGGGGTTGAATGAGCAGTTCTTC	CASSSTDRGLNEQFF
TRBV14	TRBD2	TRBJ2-1	-	TGTGCCAGCAGCCAGACTAGCGGCTTCAATGAGCAGTTCTTC	CASSQTSGFNEQFF
TRBV28	TRBD1	TRBJ1-4	-	TGTGCCAGCAGTTCCCGGGGGCAGGGGGCGAGTGAAAAACTGTTTTTT	CASSSRGQGASEKLFF
TRBV11-2	-	TRBJ1-2	-	TGTGCCAGCAGCTTAGAAACGATAGGATCTGGCTACACCTTC	CASSLETIGSGYTF
TRBV28	TRBD2	TRBJ2-1	-	TGTGCCAGCACCCGACTAAGGACGATTCTAGCGGGAGACAATGAGCAGTTCTTC	CASTRLRTILAGDNEQFF
TRBV6-5	-	TRBJ2-2	-	TGTGCCAGCGGGTCCGGGGAGCGGAGCACCGGGGAGCTGTTTTTT	CASGSGERSTGELFF
TRBV4-1	TRBD2	TRBJ2-7	-	TGCGCCAGCAGCTCCCTCGGGCGGGAGAAGTCTGACGAGCAGTACTTC	CASSSLGREKSDEQYF
TRBV7-6	-	TRBJ1-2	-	TGTGCCAGCAGCCCCATTCAGGGTGGGAACTATGGCTACACCTTC	CASSPIQGGNYGYTF
TRBV6-6	TRBD2	TRBJ2-1	once	TGTGCCAGCAGTTACCCTGGGCGGGAGGAGCAGTTCTTC	CASSYPGREEQFF
TRBV5-6	TRBD1	TRBJ1-5	-	TGTGCCAGCAGCTCCCAAGGACAGGGAGGGCTGAAGCAGCCCCAGCATTTT	CASSSQGQGGLKQPQHF
TRBV27	TRBD1	TRBJ2-7	-	TGTGCCAGCAGGGGGCAGGGGGCGCTCGAGCAGTACTTC	CASRGQGALEQYF
TRBV5-4	TRBD1	TRBJ2-1	-	TGTGCCAGCAGCTTGATGCGCGACAGGGGTATGGTCTTC	CASSLMRDRGMVF
TRBV19	-	TRBJ1-1	-	TGTGCCAGTAGTATATCGATTTCGACTGAAGCTTTCTTT	CASSISISTEAFF
TRBV2	-	TRBJ1-5	few	TGTGCCAGCAACGAATGGGAGGGGGAGCAGCCCCAGCATTTT	CASNEWEGEQPQHF
TRBV29-1	-	TRBJ1-2	-	TGCAGCGTGATCGGGACGGACCACGGCTACACCTTC	CSVIGTDHGYTF
TRBV19	-	TRBJ1-4	-	TGTGCCAGTAGTCTGAACGGAGACCCTAATGAAAAACTGTTTTTT	CASSLNGDPNEKLFF
TRBV5-1	-	TRBJ1-3	-	TGCGCCAGCAGCTTAGGACTGGGAAACACCATATATTTT	CASSLGLGNTIYF
TRBV5-4	-	TRBJ1-2	-	TGTGCCAGCAGCATTACGGGCAGTCGGAACGGCGGCTACACCTTC	CASSITGSRNGGYTF
TRBV6-5	TRBD1	TRBJ1-2	-	TGTGCCAGCAGGATTGACAGGGAGGGTAACTATGGCTACACCTTC	CASRIDREGNYGYTF
TRBV7-6	TRBD2	TRBJ2-3	once	TGTGCCAGCAGCTTAGTTGCGGGAGTTCAGGGTACGCAGTATTTT	CASSLVAGVQGTQYF
TRBV27	-	TRBJ2-7	-	TGTGCCAGCAGTTCATCTGTGAACTACGAGCAGTACTTC	CASSSSVNYEQYF
TRBV5-1	-	TRBJ2-3	-	TGCGCCAGCAGCTTGGAAGATTTAACAGATACGCAGTATTTT	CASSLEDLTDTQYF
TRBV5-8	-	TRBJ1-5	few	TGTGCCACCAGTAACAGGGAAGATCAGCCCCAGCATTTT	CATSNREDQPQHF
TRBV28	TRBD2	TRBJ2-3	-	TGTGCCAGCAGTTGGGGCTTAGCGGGAGGGCCAGATACGCAGTATTTT	CASSWGLAGGPDTQYF
TRBV9	TRBD1	TRBJ2-5	-	TGTGCCAGCAGCCCACGGGGACAGGGGCTGGGAGGACAAGAGACCCAGTACTTC	CASSPRGQGLGGQETQYF
TRBV5-1	-	TRBJ2-7	-	TGCGCCAGCGGGTCCTCGGGGGCTTACGAGCAGTACTTC	CASGSSGAYEQYF
TRBV11-3	-	TRBJ2-3	-	TGTGCCAGCAGCCCCGGGACGGTTAGCACAGATACGCAGTATTTT	CASSPGTVSTDTQYF
TRBV11-2	-	TRBJ2-7	-	TGTGCCAGCAGAACTACGGGAGCCCCGGGCGAGCAGTACTTC	CASRTTGAPGEQYF
TRBV7-2	-	TRBJ2-2	-	TGTGCCAGCAGCTTAGTCCCAGGGCTGAACACCGGGGAGCTGTTTTTT	CASSLVPGLNTGELFF
TRBV2	-	TRBJ1-1	once	TGTGCCGGACGACAAGGCGGACAGTTAACGAGCACTGAAGCTTTCTTT	CAGRQGGQLTSTEAFF
TRBV10-3	-	TRBJ1-1	few	TGTGCCATCAGTGGGGGAGGGCCGAACACTGAAGCTTTCTTT	CAISGGGPNTEAFF
TRBV9	TRBD1	TRBJ1-1	-	TGTGCCAGCAGCGTAGAAGGAGGGGGCCTGAACACTGAAGCTTTCTTT	CASSVEGGGLNTEAFF
TRBV29-1	-	TRBJ1-2	few	TGCAGCGTTTCTTCGCGCAGGGTGGATGGCTACACCTTC	CSVSSRRVDGYTF
TRBV25-1	TRBD1	TRBJ1-1	few	TGTGCCAGCTGGGGACAGGGAAAAGGGAAAGCTTTCTTT	CASWGQGKGKAFF
TRBV5-5	TRBD1	TRBJ1-1	-	TGTGCCAGCAGCTCGACAGGGGCCACTGAAGCTTTCTTT	CASSSTGATEAFF